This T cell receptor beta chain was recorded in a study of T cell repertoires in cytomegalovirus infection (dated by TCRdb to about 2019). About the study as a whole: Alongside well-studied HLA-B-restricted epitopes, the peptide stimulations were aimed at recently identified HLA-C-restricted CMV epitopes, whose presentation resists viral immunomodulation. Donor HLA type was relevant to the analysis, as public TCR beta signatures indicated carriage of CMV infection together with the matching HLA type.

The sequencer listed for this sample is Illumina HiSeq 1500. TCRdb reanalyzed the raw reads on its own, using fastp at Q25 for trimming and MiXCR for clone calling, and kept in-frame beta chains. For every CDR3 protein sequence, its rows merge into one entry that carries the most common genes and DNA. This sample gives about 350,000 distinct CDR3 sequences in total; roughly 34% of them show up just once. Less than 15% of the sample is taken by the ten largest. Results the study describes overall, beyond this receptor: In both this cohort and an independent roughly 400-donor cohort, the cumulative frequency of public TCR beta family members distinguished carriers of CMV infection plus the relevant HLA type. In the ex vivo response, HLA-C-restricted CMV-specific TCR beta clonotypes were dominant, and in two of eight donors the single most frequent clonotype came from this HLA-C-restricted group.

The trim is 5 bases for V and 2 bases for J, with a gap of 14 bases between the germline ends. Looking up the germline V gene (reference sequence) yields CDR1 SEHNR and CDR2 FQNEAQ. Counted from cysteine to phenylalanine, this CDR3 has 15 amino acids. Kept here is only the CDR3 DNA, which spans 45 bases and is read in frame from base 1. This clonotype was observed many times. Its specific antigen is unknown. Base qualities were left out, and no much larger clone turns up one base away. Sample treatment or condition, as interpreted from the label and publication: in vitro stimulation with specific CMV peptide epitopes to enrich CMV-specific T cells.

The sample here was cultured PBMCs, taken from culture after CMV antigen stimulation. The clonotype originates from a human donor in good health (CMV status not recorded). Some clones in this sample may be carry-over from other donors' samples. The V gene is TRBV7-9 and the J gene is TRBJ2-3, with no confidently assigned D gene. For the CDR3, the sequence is CASSQTNPITDTQYF. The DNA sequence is TGTGCCAGCAGCCAAACTAACCCAATCACAGATACGCAGTATTTT.